The 15 T cell receptor beta chains below were found in one sample sequenced in a study of Ad26.COV2.S vaccination and SARS-CoV-2 variants (TCRdb year 2021). The treatment or condition label for this specimen denotes: around 19 received Ad26.COV2.S at low or high dose, single or two shots; 5 received placebo; per-sample allocation not given. Repertoires of vaccine and placebo recipients were sequenced from samples collected on day 63 after the first injection. Libraries were constructed by the immunoSEQ multiplex PCR assay. Held by TCRdb, this immuneACCESS table contains in-frame sequences only and omits some clones. Under half of the omission traces to an unresolved V gene where checked; the cause of the rest is unknown. The sample has around 450,000 clones on record, roughly 89% of them singletons. The ten largest make up 2.5% to 3% of the sample. The source was peripheral blood, collected in a trial of Ad26.COV2.S vaccine versus placebo. The receptors were sampled from a person aged 18-60 years who received the Ad26.COV2.S COVID-19 vaccine or a placebo.

The rearrangement joins TRBV7-2 to TRBJ1-2; the D is unclear. V lost 5 bases and J 6 bases, leaving 7 bases between the germline ends. Germline V CDR1 and CDR2: SGHTA, FQGNSA. The CDR3 has 11 amino acids. The CDR3 region has the DNA TGTGCCAGCAGCCCCCGGGATGGCTACACCTTC. This gives the protein CASSPRDGYTF.

The chain links TRBV30 to TRBJ2-3, with D possibly matching TRBD1 (6 bases). Germline lookup yields CDR1 GTSNPN and CDR2 SVGIG (reference sequence). Trimming pared 6 bases from V and 0 bases from J, leaving 16 bases between. The CDR3 totals 15 residues. The CDR3, as DNA: TGTGCCTGCCCTGGGGGCGGCTGGAGCACAGATACGCAGTATTTT. It translates to CACPGGGWSTDTQYF.

This chain joins TRBV5-1 and TRBJ2-6, with 7 bases matching TRBD1. Trimming removed 4 bases from V and 1 base from J; junction bases left unmatched: 5. Germline values: CDR1 SGHRS, CDR2 YFSETQ. The CDR3 contains 16 residues. CDR3: CASSPSTGSGANVLTF. The CDR3 DNA reads as TGCGCCAGCAGCCCATCGACAGGGTCTGGGGCCAACGTCCTGACTTTC.

The chain employs TRBV6-1 and TRBJ1-1, with 7 bases aligning to TRBD1. The CDR3 has 15 amino acids. Losses at the gene ends were 3 bases for V and 4 bases for J; bases not matched to a gene: 8. Germline loops: CDR1 MNHNS, CDR2 SASEGT. The CDR3 region has the DNA TGTGCCAGCAGTGACGCACAGGGGAGGTCCACTGAAGCTTTCTTT. As protein: CASSDAQGRSTEAFF.

The chain uses TRBV4-3 and TRBJ2-3; D is ambiguous. The CDR3 runs to 16 residues. The germline V gene encodes CDR1 LGHNA and CDR2 YSLEER. Trimming shortened V by 2 bases and J by 0 bases, and 12 bases separated the two germline ends. This CDR3 reads CASSQLTWSSTDTQYF. Written as DNA, the CDR3 is TGCGCCAGCAGCCAACTAACTTGGTCTAGCACAGATACGCAGTATTTT.

This chain links TRBV5-1 with TRBJ2-1; no clear D. This CDR3 has 15 residues. CDR1 and CDR2 from the germline V gene are SGHRS and YFSETQ. Trimming cost V 0 bases and J 4 bases, with 11 bases left between them. The CDR3: CASSLERLEYNEQFF. The CDR3 DNA reads TGCGCCAGCAGCTTGGAACGGCTAGAGTACAATGAGCAGTTCTTC.

This clone was observed a single time. The V and J genes are TRBV10-3 and TRBJ2-3; unclear D gene. This CDR3 is 12 amino acids long. Per germline, CDR1 ENHRY and CDR2 SYGVKD. V was shortened by 2 bases and J by 8 bases, with 8 bases between the two germline ends. CDR3 DNA: TGTGCCATCAGTGAGGGGGTGGGTACGCAGTATTTT. Residues: CAISEGVGTQYF.

The genes are TRBV6-5 and TRBJ1-1; 9 bases agree with TRBD1. The ends lost 6 bases at V and 4 bases at J; junction bases unmatched: 6. The CDR3 extends over 14 amino acids. CDR1 and CDR2 from the germline V gene are MNHEY and SVGAGI. In DNA, the CDR3 is TGTGCCAGCAGACTACAGGGGGCTGCCACTGAAGCTTTCTTT. This gives the protein CASRLQGAATEAFF.

The J gene is TRBJ1-3, the V gene TRBV27, with D uncertain. CDR1 is MNHEY, CDR2 SMNVEV, per germline (reference sequence). The CDR3 contains 16 residues. V lost 0 bases and J lost 0, with 9 bases in between. The DNA of the CDR3 is TGTGCCAGCAGTTTATCGGCAGGACTCTCTGGAAACACCATATATTTT. Its translation is CASSLSAGLSGNTIYF.

The chain is built from TRBV5-1 and TRBJ2-5, with D tentatively TRBD1 (5 bases). The CDR3 runs to 14 residues. CDR1 SGHRS and CDR2 YFSETQ come from the germline V gene. The ends were cut back, 1 base at V and 4 bases at J, with 11 bases in the middle. CDR3 protein: CASSLSGSGETQYF. CDR3 nucleotide sequence: TGCGCCAGCAGCTTGTCAGGGTCGGGAGAGACCCAGTACTTC. Using reference TRBV5-1 and TRBJ2-5 for the parts outside the CDR3, the full variable domain is KAGVTQTPRYLIKTRGQQVTLSCSPISGHRSVSWYQQTPGQGLQFLFEYFSETQRNKGNFPGRFSGRQFSNSRSEMNVSTLELGDSALYLCASSLSGSGETQYFGPGTRLLVL.

This clone has a single count. The chain is built from TRBV7-9 and TRBJ2-2, with D possibly being TRBD1 (6 bases). CDR3 length equals 14 residues. The germline CDR1 and CDR2 sequences are SEHNR and FQNEAQ (reference sequence). Trimming removed 8 bases from V and 4 bases from J, with 14 bases in between. The CDR3 is CASRDRTGTGELFF. The CDR3 DNA reads TGTGCCAGCCGCGACAGGACTGGCACCGGGGAGCTGTTTTTT.

The gene calls are TRBV9 and TRBJ1-4; D may be TRBD1 (6 bases). Germline lookup yields CDR1 SGDLS and CDR2 YYNGEE. V lost 3 bases to trimming and J lost 10 bases, with 22 bases between them. The CDR3 runs to 16 residues. The CDR3 DNA is TGTGCCAGCAGCGGTACTAGCGGGGGCGGCCTTGCAAAACTGTTTTTT. Translation: CASSGTSGGGLAKLFF. The full variable domain, in which reference TRBV9 and TRBJ1-4 provide the parts outside the CDR3, is DSGVTQTPKHLITATGQRVTLRCSPRSGDLSVYWYQQSLDQGLQFLIQYYNGEERAKGNILERFSAQQFPDLHSELNLSSLELGDSALYFCASSGTSGGGLAKLFFGSGTQLSVL.

This clone has only one observation. This chain joins TRBV30 and TRBJ2-5; the D call may be TRBD1 or TRBD2 (5 bases each). CDR1 is GTSNPN, CDR2 SVGIG, per germline (reference sequence). CDR3 length: 13 amino acids. Between the trimmed V and J ends, which lost 2 bases and 4 bases, there was a span of 11 bases. The CDR3 loop is CAWSQLGVETQYF. The CDR3 bases are TGTGCCTGGAGTCAACTAGGGGTAGAGACCCAGTACTTC.

This chain links TRBV28 with TRBJ1-6; 7 positions agree with TRBD1. From germline, CDR1 is MDHEN and CDR2 SYDVKM. The CDR3 sequence is 13 residues long. V shed 7 bases, J shed 12 bases, and the junction held 9 bases outside the gene matches. The CDR3 loop reads CASKPGQSVPLHF. CDR3 nucleotide sequence: TGTGCCAGCAAGCCGGGACAGAGTGTACCCCTCCACTTT.

V usage is TRBV10-3 and J usage is TRBJ2-5, with D unresolved. The CDR3 covers 12 residues. The V gene lost 6 bases and the J gene lost 0 bases, with 5 bases spanning the gap. CDR1 and CDR2 (germline): ENHRY, SYGVKD. CDR3 residues: CAIRQNQETQYF. CDR3 in DNA: TGTGCCATCAGACAGAACCAAGAGACCCAGTACTTC.